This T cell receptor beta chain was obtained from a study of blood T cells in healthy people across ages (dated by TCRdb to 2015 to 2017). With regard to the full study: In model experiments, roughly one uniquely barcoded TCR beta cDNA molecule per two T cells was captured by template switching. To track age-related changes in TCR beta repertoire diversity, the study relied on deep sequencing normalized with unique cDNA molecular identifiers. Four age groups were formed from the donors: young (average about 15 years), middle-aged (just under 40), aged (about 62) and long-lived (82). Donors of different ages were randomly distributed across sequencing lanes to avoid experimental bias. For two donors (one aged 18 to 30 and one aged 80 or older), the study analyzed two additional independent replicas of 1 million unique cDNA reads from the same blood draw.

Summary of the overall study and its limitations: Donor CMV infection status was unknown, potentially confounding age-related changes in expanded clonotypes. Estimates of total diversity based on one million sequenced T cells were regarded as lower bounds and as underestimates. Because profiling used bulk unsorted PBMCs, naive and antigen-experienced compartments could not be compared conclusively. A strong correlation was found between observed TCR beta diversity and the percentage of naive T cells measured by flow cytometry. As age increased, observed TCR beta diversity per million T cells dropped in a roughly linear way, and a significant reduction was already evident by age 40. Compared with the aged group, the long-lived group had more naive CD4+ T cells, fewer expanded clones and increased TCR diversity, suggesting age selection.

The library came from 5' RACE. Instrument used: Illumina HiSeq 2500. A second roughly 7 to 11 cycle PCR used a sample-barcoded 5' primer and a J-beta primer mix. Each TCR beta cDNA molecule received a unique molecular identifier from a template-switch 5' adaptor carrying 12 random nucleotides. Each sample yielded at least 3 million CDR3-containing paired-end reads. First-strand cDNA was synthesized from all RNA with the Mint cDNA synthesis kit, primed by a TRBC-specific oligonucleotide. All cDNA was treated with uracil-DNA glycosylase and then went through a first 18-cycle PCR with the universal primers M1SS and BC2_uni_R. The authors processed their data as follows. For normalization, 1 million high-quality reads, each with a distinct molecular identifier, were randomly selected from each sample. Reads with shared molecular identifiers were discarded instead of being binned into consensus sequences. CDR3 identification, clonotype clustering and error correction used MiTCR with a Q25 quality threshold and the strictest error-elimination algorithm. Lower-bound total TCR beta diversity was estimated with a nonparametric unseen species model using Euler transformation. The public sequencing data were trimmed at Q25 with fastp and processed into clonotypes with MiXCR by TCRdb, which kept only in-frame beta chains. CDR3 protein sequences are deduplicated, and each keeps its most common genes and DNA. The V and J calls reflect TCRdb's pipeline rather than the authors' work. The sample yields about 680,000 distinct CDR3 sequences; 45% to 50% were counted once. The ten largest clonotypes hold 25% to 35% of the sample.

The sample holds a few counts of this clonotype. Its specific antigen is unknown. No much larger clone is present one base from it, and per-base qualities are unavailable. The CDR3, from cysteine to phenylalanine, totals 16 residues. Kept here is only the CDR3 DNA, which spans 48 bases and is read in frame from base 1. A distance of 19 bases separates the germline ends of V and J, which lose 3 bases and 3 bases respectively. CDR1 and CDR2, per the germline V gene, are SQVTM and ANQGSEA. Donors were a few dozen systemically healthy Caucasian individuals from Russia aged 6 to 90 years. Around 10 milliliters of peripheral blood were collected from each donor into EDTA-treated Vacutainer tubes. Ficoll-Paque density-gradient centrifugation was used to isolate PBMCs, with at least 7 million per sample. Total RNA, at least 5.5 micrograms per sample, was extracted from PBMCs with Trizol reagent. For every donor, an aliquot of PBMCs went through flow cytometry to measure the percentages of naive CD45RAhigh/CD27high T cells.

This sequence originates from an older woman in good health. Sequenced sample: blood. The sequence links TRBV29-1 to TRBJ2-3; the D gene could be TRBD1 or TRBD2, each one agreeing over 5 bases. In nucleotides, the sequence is TGCAGCGTTGATGGGGGAGACGGCCCGGGAACAGATACGCAGTATTTT. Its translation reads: CSVDGGDGPGTDTQYF.